Listed below are T cell receptor beta chains from one sample, sequenced in a study of graft-versus-host responses after intestinal transplantation. Profiled with immunoSEQ multiplex PCR; TCRdb holds only in-frame clones, not every one. Altogether fewer than 25,000 clones are present, 40% being singletons, with the ten largest covering around 0.66%. The specimen comprised alloreactive CD4+ T cells from a mixed lymphocyte reaction culture, sampled before intestinal transplant. The receptors were sampled from a human patient who received an intestinal transplant. Both conserved end residues are part of each CDR3. Fields, in order: clone size, J gene, V gene, D gene, CDR3 DNA, CDR3 protein. The D gene is left open where the match is weak. Rows give clone size only sometimes, using once, few, many, or a class for an expanded clone.

-	TRBJ1-2	TRBV27	-	TGTGCCAGCAGTCGAGCCGACAGTGCCTGGGGTGGCTACACCTTC	CASSRADSAWGGYTF
few	TRBJ2-3	TRBV10-3	-	TGTGCCATCAGCCTTCGGTCAGATACGCAGTATTTT	CAISLRSDTQYF
few	TRBJ2-4	TRBV5-8	TRBD1	TGTGCCAGCAGCCCCGGACAGGGCGGGGAGTACTTC	CASSPGQGGEYF
few	TRBJ1-2	TRBV30	-	TGTGCCTGGACCGCAGGGGCTAGGAGCTATGGCTACACCTTC	CAWTAGARSYGYTF
-	TRBJ1-4	TRBV30	-	TGTGCCTGGAATCACAGGCGAAGTTCAACTAATGAAAAACTGTTTTTT	CAWNHRRSSTNEKLFF
few	TRBJ1-2	TRBV13	-	TGTGCCAGCAGCTTCGCTCGTGGGGCCGTCTTCTATGGCTACACCTTC	CASSFARGAVFYGYTF
-	TRBJ2-7	TRBV6-1	-	TGTGCCAGCACCAGAGGGGACTCTGCCTACGAGCAGTACTTC	CASTRGDSAYEQYF
-	TRBJ2-4	TRBV2	-	TGTGCCAGCGGGGGGGACACTTTTCTAGCCAAAAACATTCAGTACTTC	CASGGDTFLAKNIQYF
few	TRBJ2-7	TRBV2	TRBD2	TGTGCCAGCAGACTAGCGGGGAGTATCGAGCAGTACTTC	CASRLAGSIEQYF
few	TRBJ1-5	TRBV30	-	TGTGCCTGGAGTTTCGGTGATCAGCCCCAGCATTTT	CAWSFGDQPQHF
-	TRBJ2-3	TRBV4-2	TRBD2	TGTGCCAGCAGCGCGGGGGGGCCCACAGATACGCAGTATTTT	CASSAGGPTDTQYF
-	TRBJ2-2	TRBV5-1	TRBD2	TGCGCCAGCAGCTTGGCACCTGCTAGCGGGAGGGGGACCGGGGAGCTGTTTTTT	CASSLAPASGRGTGELFF
-	TRBJ2-7	TRBV6-5	-	TGTGCCAGCAGACTTTACACGGGGAGCTCCTACGAGCAGTACTTC	CASRLYTGSSYEQYF
-	TRBJ1-3	TRBV7-9	-	TGTGCCAGCAGCCTTGGAGGGGCTGGAAACACCATATATTTT	CASSLGGAGNTIYF
few	TRBJ2-1	TRBV5-1	TRBD2	TGCGCCAGCAGCTTGATAGCGGGAGAAGGCAATGAGCAGTTCTTC	CASSLIAGEGNEQFF
-	TRBJ1-2	TRBV7-2	TRBD1	TGTGCCAGCAGCCAGGACAGGGGAAGAGGTGGCTACACCTTC	CASSQDRGRGGYTF
-	TRBJ1-1	TRBV27	-	TGTGCCAGCTCCACCCGGGGGGTTGGGGGCACTGAAGCTTTCTTT	CASSTRGVGGTEAFF
-	TRBJ1-2	TRBV6-6	-	TGTGCCAGCAGTTACGGTACAGTGGTAAACTATGGCTACACCTTC	CASSYGTVVNYGYTF
few	TRBJ1-5	TRBV5-6	-	TGTGCCAGCAGCTTGGGTCAGAGCAATCAGCCCCAGCATTTT	CASSLGQSNQPQHF
-	TRBJ2-6	TRBV11-2	TRBD1	TGTGCCAGCAGCATACAGGGGACTGGGGCCAACGTCCTGACTTTC	CASSIQGTGANVLTF
-	TRBJ2-1	TRBV19	-	TGTGCCAGTAGTATCAGGGGCATCAGCAATGAGCAGTTCTTC	CASSIRGISNEQFF
-	TRBJ1-1	TRBV6-5	-	TGTGCCAGCCGCCCGGACAGTATGCCCAACACTGAAGCTTTCTTT	CASRPDSMPNTEAFF
-	TRBJ2-7	TRBV7-2	-	TGTGCCAGCAGACAAAGTCCAAGTTCCTACGAGCAGTACTTC	CASRQSPSSYEQYF
-	TRBJ2-5	TRBV5-4	-	TGTGCCAGCAGCCCCGACACCGCATCAGAGACCCAGTACTTC	CASSPDTASETQYF
-	TRBJ2-7	TRBV19	-	TGTGCCAGTAGTTTAGCGGGACAGGGCCCTCTCGAGCAGTACTTC	CASSLAGQGPLEQYF
-	TRBJ2-7	TRBV30	-	TGTGCCTGGAGTTATACTACCTCCTACGAGCAGTACTTC	CAWSYTTSYEQYF
-	TRBJ1-6	TRBV9	-	TGTGCCAGCAGCCCGCGGGTTAGCTCCTATAATTCACCCCTCCACTTT	CASSPRVSSYNSPLHF
-	TRBJ2-3	TRBV18	TRBD2	TGTGCCAGCTCACCGCTAGCGGGGAGTCTCACAGATACGCAGTATTTT	CASSPLAGSLTDTQYF
once	TRBJ2-2	TRBV2	TRBD1	TGTGCCAGCGGTCAGCAGGGGGCCGGGGAGCTGTTTTTT	CASGQQGAGELFF
-	TRBJ1-6	TRBV5-6	TRBD1	TGTGCCAGCAGTAAAGACAGGGGGAATTCACCCCTCCACTTT	CASSKDRGNSPLHF
-	TRBJ2-7	TRBV7-8	-	TGTGCCAGCAGCTTAGATCAGGGTTGGGCCTACGAGCAGTACTTC	CASSLDQGWAYEQYF
-	TRBJ2-7	TRBV5-1	-	TGCGCCAGCAGCTCTGGTCTGAGCCCAATCCCCCACGAGCAGTACTTC	CASSSGLSPIPHEQYF
few	TRBJ1-2	TRBV28	-	TGTGCCAGCCGCCTCACTTTCGTCTATGGCTACACCTTC	CASRLTFVYGYTF
-	TRBJ1-4	TRBV7-9	-	TGTGCCAGCAGCTTATACTTTGCAACTAATGAAAAACTGTTTTTT	CASSLYFATNEKLFF
-	TRBJ2-2	TRBV11-2	TRBD1	TGTGCCAGCAGAAGTGCCCCGGGACAGGGGGCCACCGGGGAGCTGTTTTTT	CASRSAPGQGATGELFF
-	TRBJ2-3	TRBV10-3	TRBD1	TGTGCCATCAGTAAGGACAGGTCCGGCACAGATACGCAGTATTTT	CAISKDRSGTDTQYF
few	TRBJ1-4	TRBV28	-	TGTGCCAGCAGTTTATCCGGCAGGACTAATGAAAAACTGTTTTTT	CASSLSGRTNEKLFF
-	TRBJ1-2	TRBV5-1	TRBD1	TGCGCCAGCAGCTTGGACAGGGGGTATGGCTACACCTTC	CASSLDRGYGYTF
-	TRBJ2-5	TRBV7-2	-	TGTGCCAGCAGCTTTGCCGGAGAGACCCAGTACTTC	CASSFAGETQYF
-	TRBJ2-7	TRBV11-3	-	TGTGCCAGCAGCTTTCGGTACGGGAGCTCCTACGAGCAGTACTTC	CASSFRYGSSYEQYF
-	TRBJ2-3	TRBV11-3	-	TGTGCCAGCAGCTCTATCCGAGCAGATACGCAGTATTTT	CASSSIRADTQYF
-	TRBJ2-7	TRBV10-3	-	TGTGCCATCAGTCACAGCTACGAGCAGTACTTC	CAISHSYEQYF
-	TRBJ1-2	TRBV15	-	TGTGCCACCAGCAGAGCCGACACGTATGGCTACACCTTC	CATSRADTYGYTF
few	TRBJ1-2	TRBV19	-	TGTGCCAGTAGTATAGAGAGGCTTAACTATGGCTACACCTTC	CASSIERLNYGYTF
-	TRBJ2-5	TRBV20-1	-	TGCAGTGCTAGTTTTAAGACCCAGTACTTC	CSASFKTQYF